The text below deals with one TCR beta chain. Its antigen is undetermined. An overlapping HIV-1 Gag peptide pool stimulated these cells at about 1 ug/peptide/mL. CD4+ T cells upregulating both CD40 ligand and CD69 were sorted as responding cells. This specimen belongs to a study of persistence of HIV-infected CD4 T cells. CDR3 length: 16 residues. The V and J ends lost 0 bases and 0 bases respectively, with 8 bases between them. Germline CDR1 reads MNHNY; CDR2 reads SVGAGI (reference sequence). This was the immunoSEQ version 4 assay in survey mode. Repertoires were generated with immunoSEQ multiplex PCR, while TCRdb's copy carries only in-frame clones and drops some. The sample comprises approximately 20,000 clones, approximately 60% of which are singletons, and approximately 2% rests with the top ten.

This specimen was CD4+ T cells sorted from PBMCs after approximately 19-hour stimulation, taken from a patient who received antiretroviral therapy. The chain has TRBV6-6 and TRBJ2-2; D gene unclear. The TCR was taken from an adult woman with HIV who was CMV-seropositive. The CDR3: CASSYSRRTNTGELFF. The CDR3 DNA follows: TGTGCCAGCAGTTACTCGCGCAGGACGAACACCGGGGAGCTGTTTTTT.